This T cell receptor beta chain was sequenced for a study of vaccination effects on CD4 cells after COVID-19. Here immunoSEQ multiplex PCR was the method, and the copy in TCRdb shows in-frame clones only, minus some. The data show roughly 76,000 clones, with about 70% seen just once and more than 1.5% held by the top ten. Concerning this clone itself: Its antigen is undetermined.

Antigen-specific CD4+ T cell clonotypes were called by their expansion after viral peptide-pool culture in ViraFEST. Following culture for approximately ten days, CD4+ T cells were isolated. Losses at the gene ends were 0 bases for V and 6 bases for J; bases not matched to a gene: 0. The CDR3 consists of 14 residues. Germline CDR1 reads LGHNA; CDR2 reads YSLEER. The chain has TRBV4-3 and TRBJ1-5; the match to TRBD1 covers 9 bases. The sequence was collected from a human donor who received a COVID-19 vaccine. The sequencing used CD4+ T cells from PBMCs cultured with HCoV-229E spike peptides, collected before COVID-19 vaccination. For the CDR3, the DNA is TGCGCCAGCAGCCAAGAGGACAGGGGTCAGCCCCAGCATTTT. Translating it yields CASSQEDRGQPQHF.